A selection of T cell receptor beta chains follows, all from one sample in a study of cytomegalovirus exposure and HLA in healthy donors. TCRdb keeps only in-frame clones here, not all; method: immunoSEQ multiplex PCR. The sample includes 200,000 to 250,000 clones, over 65% of them seen just once. Sequencing was performed on PBMCs. Receptor source: a human donor in good health. Each CDR3 is given with its conserved first and last residue. The D gene is left open where the match is weak. Rows may omit the clone size; those that give it use once, few, many or a size class.

size	D	V	J	CDR3	DNA
NA	TRBD1	TRBV5-1	TRBJ2-2	CASSPGTGSPGELFF	TGCGCCAGCAGCCCCGGGACAGGTTCCCCCGGGGAGCTGTTTTTT
NA	NA	TRBV4-1	TRBJ1-1	CASSQTTGTPPFTEAFF	TGCGCCAGCAGCCAAACTACAGGGACCCCTCCTTTCACTGAAGCTTTCTTT
NA	NA	TRBV2	TRBJ2-5	CATTAERGGGETQYF	TGTGCTACCACAGCGGAGAGGGGAGGGGGGGAGACCCAGTACTTC
NA	NA	TRBV9	TRBJ1-2	CASSPRAWGRGEGYTF	TGTGCCAGCAGCCCGAGGGCATGGGGGCGAGGGGAAGGCTACACCTTC
NA	TRBD2	TRBV19	TRBJ2-2	CASSIGAGGAITGELFF	TGTGCCAGTAGTATAGGGGCGGGAGGGGCGATAACCGGGGAGCTGTTTTTT
NA	TRBD1	TRBV19	TRBJ2-7	CASSIFAGGPYEQYF	TGTGCCAGTAGTATTTTTGCAGGGGGACCCTACGAGCAGTACTTC
NA	NA	TRBV7-9	TRBJ1-4	CASSPIEGTGEKLFF	TGTGCCAGCAGCCCCATCGAGGGAACAGGGGAAAAACTGTTTTTT
NA	TRBD1	TRBV27	TRBJ1-5	CASRPSTGGDQPQHF	TGTGCCAGCAGACCCTCAACAGGGGGCGATCAGCCCCAGCATTTT
NA	NA	TRBV19	TRBJ1-1	CASSLGGTVMAAFF	TGTGCCAGTTCCCTTGGCGGCACCGTAATGGCGGCTTTCTTT
NA	NA	TRBV7-8	TRBJ1-1	CASSPLGGEAFF	TGTGCCAGCAGCCCGCTCGGCGGCGAAGCTTTCTTT
NA	NA	TRBV6-6	TRBJ1-4	CASSYSGRIGEKLFF	TGTGCCAGCAGTTACTCGGGCCGAATAGGTGAAAAACTGTTTTTT
NA	TRBD2	TRBV4-2	TRBJ2-1	CASSQEPRTSGLYNEQFF	TGTGCCAGCAGCCAAGAGCCTCGGACTAGCGGGCTGTACAATGAGCAGTTCTTC
NA	NA	TRBV5-4	TRBJ2-3	CASSAGGTVADTQYF	TGTGCCAGCAGCGCAGGCGGGACAGTAGCAGATACGCAGTATTTT
NA	TRBD1	TRBV30	TRBJ2-5	CAWGQGKETQYF	TGTGCCTGGGGACAGGGAAAAGAGACCCAGTACTTC
NA	TRBD1	TRBV25-1	TRBJ1-2	CASSDGTGGRGYTF	TGTGCCAGCAGTGACGGGACAGGGGGCCGTGGCTACACCTTC
NA	NA	TRBV11-3	TRBJ2-3	CASTLATRPDTQYF	TGTGCCAGCACCCTAGCGACACGTCCGGATACGCAGTATTTT
NA	TRBD2	TRBV5-1	TRBJ2-1	CASSSGLAGSTYNEQFF	TGCGCCAGCAGCTCGGGACTAGCGGGATCCACCTACAATGAGCAGTTCTTC
NA	NA	TRBV7-9	TRBJ2-1	CASSLGLHRYNEQFF	TGTGCCAGCAGCTTAGGTCTCCACAGATACAATGAGCAGTTCTTC
NA	NA	TRBV27	TRBJ2-2	CASSSQNTGELFF	TGTGCCAGCAGTTCACAGAACACCGGGGAGCTGTTTTTT
once	NA	TRBV7-9	TRBJ2-7	CASRPDEGRYEQYF	TGTGCCAGCAGGCCAGACGAGGGTCGGTACGAGCAGTACTTC
NA	TRBD1	TRBV5-1	TRBJ2-5	CASRPTGGRSETQYF	TGCGCCAGCAGACCTACAGGGGGCAGGTCAGAGACCCAGTACTTC
NA	NA	TRBV12-5	TRBJ2-1	CASGFDNEQFF	TGTGCTAGTGGTTTCGACAATGAGCAGTTCTTC
NA	NA	TRBV4-1	TRBJ2-3	CASSQDGQSTDTQYF	TGCGCCAGCAGCCAAGATGGTCAGAGCACAGATACGCAGTATTTT
NA	NA	TRBV9	TRBJ2-1	CASSVFQGNNEQFF	TGTGCCAGCAGCGTTTTCCAGGGGAACAATGAGCAGTTCTTC
few	TRBD2	TRBV4-1	TRBJ2-7	CASSQDPEGLAGAYEQYF	TGCGCCAGCAGCCAAGATCCTGAAGGACTAGCGGGAGCCTACGAGCAGTACTTC
NA	NA	TRBV12-1	TRBJ2-6	CASSSPCGACGANVLTF	TGTGCCAGCAGCTCCCCTTGTGGGGCCTGTGGGGCCAACGTCCTGACTTTC
NA	TRBD2	TRBV5-4	TRBJ2-7	CASSSTSVSYEQYF	TGTGCCAGCAGCTCTACTAGCGTCTCCTACGAGCAGTACTTC
NA	TRBD1	TRBV6-1	TRBJ2-3	CASSDRDRATDTQYF	TGTGCCAGCAGCGACCGGGACAGGGCCACAGATACGCAGTATTTT
few	NA	TRBV6-1	TRBJ2-7	CASSEGQGFLYEQYF	TGTGCCAGCAGTGAAGGCCAGGGGTTCCTCTACGAGCAGTACTTC
NA	TRBD2	TRBV5-1	TRBJ2-1	CASSFGGGLYNEQFF	TGCGCCAGCAGCTTCGGGGGAGGGCTTTACAATGAGCAGTTCTTC
NA	NA	TRBV7-9	TRBJ1-3	CASSTPGYGNTIYF	TGTGCCAGCAGCACCCCCGGGTATGGAAACACCATATATTTT
NA	TRBD2	TRBV18	TRBJ2-1	CASSPLAGGRGNEQFF	TGTGCCAGCTCACCCCTAGCGGGAGGGAGAGGCAATGAGCAGTTCTTC
few	TRBD1	TRBV20-1	TRBJ1-2	CSAGGEGYTF	TGCAGTGCAGGGGGCGAGGGCTACACCTTC
NA	NA	TRBV6-1	TRBJ2-7	CASSEPKGGAYYEQYF	TGTGCCAGTAGTGAGCCCAAAGGGGGAGCATACTACGAGCAGTACTTC
NA	TRBD1	TRBV5-8	TRBJ1-4	CASSRQGSTNEKLFF	TGTGCCAGCAGCAGACAGGGGTCTACTAATGAAAAACTGTTTTTT
NA	NA	TRBV5-4	TRBJ1-2	CASSLISNHGYTF	TGTGCCAGCAGCTTGATCTCTAATCATGGCTACACCTTC
NA	NA	TRBV4-2	TRBJ2-5	CASSQVRRETQYF	TGTGCCAGCAGCCAAGTGAGGCGGGAGACCCAGTACTTC
NA	NA	TRBV7-7	TRBJ2-5	CASSSLGHAQETQYF	TGTGCTAGCAGTTCACTGGGCCATGCACAAGAGACCCAGTACTTC
NA	TRBD1	TRBV5-4	TRBJ1-1	CASSPKFPTGGNTEAFF	TGTGCCAGCAGCCCAAAGTTCCCGACAGGGGGCAACACTGAAGCTTTCTTT
NA	NA	TRBV6-1	TRBJ2-6	CASSGTGGSGANVLTF	TGTGCCAGCAGTGGAACCGGTGGCTCTGGGGCCAACGTCCTGACTTTC
NA	TRBD2	TRBV9	TRBJ2-5	CASSSGTSGRYREETQYF	TGTGCCAGCAGCTCGGGGACTAGCGGGAGGTACCGTGAGGAGACCCAGTACTTC
NA	TRBD1	TRBV5-1	TRBJ1-2	CASSSHVGAGTVYGYTF	TGCGCCAGCAGCTCCCACGTAGGTGCGGGGACAGTCTATGGCTACACCTTC
once	TRBD2	TRBV4-3	TRBJ2-1	CASSQALAGVSNEQFF	TGCGCCAGCAGCCAAGCTCTAGCGGGAGTCTCCAATGAGCAGTTCTTC
NA	NA	TRBV11-2	TRBJ2-5	CASSFGIKETQYF	TGTGCCAGCAGCTTCGGGATCAAAGAGACCCAGTACTTC
NA	NA	TRBV19	TRBJ1-1	CASSASTGNTEAFF	TGTGCCAGTAGTGCCTCGACAGGGAACACTGAAGCTTTCTTT
NA	NA	TRBV9	TRBJ2-1	CASSVRDSSLSDNEQFF	TGTGCCAGCAGCGTAAGGGACTCTAGCCTGTCGGACAATGAGCAGTTCTTC
NA	TRBD1	TRBV7-9	TRBJ1-5	CASSSGQGTQPQHF	TGTGCCAGCAGCTCCGGACAGGGTACTCAGCCCCAGCATTTT
NA	TRBD2	TRBV13	TRBJ2-1	CASSSGLAGGPSEQFF	TGTGCCAGCAGCTCGGGACTAGCGGGAGGGCCAAGTGAGCAGTTCTTC
NA	TRBD2	TRBV2	TRBJ2-1	CASSELAGPYNEQFF	TGTGCCAGCAGTGAACTAGCGGGACCTTACAATGAGCAGTTCTTC
NA	TRBD1	TRBV5-1	TRBJ2-2	CASRAVTGYGTGELFF	TGCGCCAGCAGAGCAGTGACAGGGTATGGCACCGGGGAGCTGTTTTTT
NA	NA	TRBV6-5	TRBJ2-7	CASSYSVGRVEQYF	TGTGCCAGCAGTTACTCGGTCGGCAGGGTCGAGCAGTACTTC
few	NA	TRBV10-3	TRBJ2-1	CAIRSQPTGNEQFF	TGTGCCATCAGGTCCCAACCGACTGGAAATGAGCAGTTCTTC
NA	NA	TRBV27	TRBJ2-6	CASSQGGLGANVLTF	TGTGCCAGCAGTCAAGGGGGTCTCGGGGCCAACGTCCTGACTTTC